These T cell receptor beta chains were read from a single sample in a study of human thymus T cells. This table comes from immunoSEQ multiplex PCR, and its TCRdb copy is limited to in-frame clones, with some not included. The sample has some 44,000 clones; approximately 95% are singletons. The sample comprised blood. These TCRs come from a girl under three years old with a congenital heart defect but otherwise immunologically healthy. Each CDR3 is given with its conserved first and last residue. A D gene is named only where the DNA matches it firmly. Clone size appears in some rows only: once, few, many, or a class for an expanded clone.

j_call	d_call	clone_size	v_call	cdr3_length	cdr3_nt	cdr3_aa
TRBJ2-1	NA	NA	TRBV5-1	14	TGCGCCAGCAGCTTGGGCCGGGTACGAGGTGAGCAGTTCTTC	CASSLGRVRGEQFF
TRBJ2-1	TRBD2	NA	TRBV27	16	TGTGCCAGCAGTCACTCCGGGACTAGTAGGCACAATGAGCAGTTCTTC	CASSHSGTSRHNEQFF
TRBJ2-1	TRBD1	once	TRBV9	17	TGTGCCAGCAGCGTGGACCAAGGGGGCTCCCCCTACAATGAGCAGTTCTTC	CASSVDQGGSPYNEQFF
TRBJ1-5	NA	few	TRBV21-1	11	TGTGCCAGCAGGGGCAATCAGCCCCAGCATTTT	CASRGNQPQHF
TRBJ2-7	NA	NA	TRBV11-2	15	TGTGCCAGCAGCTTATTCCGCGACGGGACCTACGAGCAGTACTTC	CASSLFRDGTYEQYF
TRBJ2-1	NA	NA	TRBV6-5	16	TGTGCCAGCAGTTATTCCCCTTGGACGGAAAGGAATGAGCAGTTCTTC	CASSYSPWTERNEQFF
TRBJ2-5	TRBD2	NA	TRBV27	20	TGTGCCAGCAGTTTATACCCAGGGGGTCGGGGACTAGCGAGCCAAGAGACCCAGTACTTC	CASSLYPGGRGLASQETQYF
TRBJ1-4	NA	NA	TRBV2	14	TGTGCCAGCAGTGTAGGTGGAACTAATGAAAAACTGTTTTTT	CASSVGGTNEKLFF
TRBJ2-5	NA	NA	TRBV10-3	15	TGTGCCATCAGTGAGAGTCGGGGACATAAAGAGACCCAGTACTTC	CAISESRGHKETQYF
TRBJ1-3	TRBD1	NA	TRBV30	12	TGTGCCGGAAGGACAGGGCGTAACACCATATATTTT	CAGRTGRNTIYF
TRBJ1-6	TRBD1	NA	TRBV7-2	15	TGTGCCAGCAGCTTAGGAGGACAGGGAAATTCACCCCTCCACTTT	CASSLGGQGNSPLHF
TRBJ2-7	NA	NA	TRBV6-6	13	TGTGCCAGCAGAAACAGGAAAGGCTACGAGCAGTACTTC	CASRNRKGYEQYF
TRBJ1-5	TRBD1	few	TRBV30	15	TGTGCCTGGAGTGGGGACAGTTATAGCAATCAGCCCCAGCATTTT	CAWSGDSYSNQPQHF
TRBJ2-6	NA	NA	TRBV5-1	17	TGCGCCAGCAGCTTGGAACAGACCGTATCTGGGGCCAACGTCCTGACTTTC	CASSLEQTVSGANVLTF
TRBJ2-7	NA	NA	TRBV11-2	16	TGTGCCAGCAGCCCCATGGGTCGAGGGGGACTTAGCGAGCAGTACTTC	CASSPMGRGGLSEQYF
TRBJ1-3	NA	once	TRBV7-9	12	TGTGCCAGCAGCCCTTCTGGAAACACCATATATTTT	CASSPSGNTIYF
TRBJ2-7	TRBD1	NA	TRBV7-6	15	TGTGCCAGCAGCGAAAGTCCGGGACAGAACTACGAGCAGTACTTC	CASSESPGQNYEQYF
TRBJ2-3	NA	NA	TRBV7-9	17	TGTGCCAGCAGCTTAGGGGCCCTTTTCGGGCGCACAGATACGCAGTATTTT	CASSLGALFGRTDTQYF
TRBJ2-3	TRBD2	once	TRBV4-2	16	TGTGCCAGCAGCCAGAAAGCGGGATTGGGCACAGATACGCAGTATTTT	CASSQKAGLGTDTQYF